This note documents a single T cell receptor (beta chain) sequence. Its antigen is unidentified. Sequencing relied on a cDNA template that was reverse transcribed from extracted RNA. The data were produced by immunoSEQ multiplex PCR, yet TCRdb's version contains in-frame clones alone and is incomplete. The profile shows about 190,000 clones, roughly three fifths of them singletons. These data originate in a study of CD8+ T cells in alopecia areata. Study summary: Tofacitinib treatment spanned 6 to 18 months, with 6 months off drug afterward.

Treatment meaning: oral pan-JAK inhibitor, 5-10 mg twice daily. Study results and caveats: Relative to normal scalp, lesional scalp, especially alopecia totalis/universalis, showed higher clonality.

This TCR derives from a human donor with alopecia areata. The specimen was CD4+ T cells sorted from blood, collected at week 4, from a patient treated with tofacitinib.

CDR3 residues: CASSLGRQETQYF. CDR3 DNA: TGTGCCAGCAGTTTAGGACGCCAAGAGACCCAGTACTTC. The chain links TRBV28 to TRBJ2-5; no clear D gene. Germline-derived CDR1 and CDR2 are MDHEN and SYDVKM. The CDR3 is 13 residues long. V lost 2 bases, J lost 1 base, and 5 bases lay in between.